Here is one T cell receptor beta chain with its context. Its antigen remains unidentified. This entry is derived from a study of CD8 T cells in ankylosing spondylitis. Regarding the study as a whole: Ankylosing spondylitis blood appeared to be characterized by a TCR beta motif of 8 or 9 highly homologous variants.

Germline V gene lookup returns CDR1 KGHSH and CDR2 LQKENI. The CDR3 loop spans 12 amino acids. Trimming removed 0 bases from V and 6 bases from J, with 3 bases in between. TCRdb processed the 5' RACE reads anew with MiXCR; each CDR3 protein has one entry. The profile covers roughly 370,000 distinct CDR3 sequences, with about 22% appearing a single time and approximately 15% taken by the ten largest. The chain employs TRBV18 and TRBJ1-5; D remains ambiguous. Sequenced material: blood, either unsorted or a sorted T cell fraction (not recorded which). This clonotype originated in a male donor with ankylosing spondylitis. The CDR3 sequence is CASSPPGQPQHF. CDR3 bases: TGTGCCAGCTCACCACCGGGTCAGCCCCAGCATTTT.